These 21 T cell receptor beta chains were sequenced from one sample in a study of T cells after posttransplantation cyclophosphamide. Here immunoSEQ multiplex PCR was the method, and the copy in TCRdb shows in-frame clones only, minus some. Singletons are absent from the sample, which has a few thousand clones. Busulfan-fludarabine conditioning, marrow transplant, and cyclophosphamide on days +3 and +4 were administered. This specimen was PBMCs, taken after allogeneic stem cell transplant with posttransplant cyclophosphamide. These receptor sequences come from a male patient between 55 and 70 years old who received an allogeneic stem cell transplant from a related donor and was CMV-positive. Some T cells may have originated in the graft donor.

At least ten counts were recorded for this clone. V is TRBV9 and J is TRBJ1-6, with D unclear. The germline V gene has CDR1 SGDLS and CDR2 YYNGEE. Trimming took 0 bases from V and 9 from J, leaving 13 bases between them. The CDR3 spans 15 residues. In DNA form, the CDR3 reads TGTGCCAGCAGCGTAGCAACGAGCCCCGGTTCACCCCTCCACTTT. Translation gives CASSVATSPGSPLHF.

This clone ranks as medium-sized (0.01 to 0.1%). The rearrangement links TRBV19 to TRBJ1-2, with 10 positions matching TRBD1. Per germline, CDR1 LNHDA and CDR2 SQIVND (reference sequence). Losses at the gene ends were 6 bases for V and 7 bases for J; bases not matched to a gene: 5. CDR3 length equals 13 residues. In DNA, the CDR3 is TGTGCCAGTAGAAGACAGGGGGCGCCTGGCTACACCTTC. Encoded protein: CASRRQGAPGYTF.

This clone was seen many times. The chain recombines TRBV27 with TRBJ2-5; 7 bases are a match to TRBD1. Trimming cost V 3 bases and J 1 base; bases outside gene matches: 8. Germline CDR1 reads MNHEY; CDR2 reads SMNVEV (reference sequence). The length of the CDR3 is 16 residues. The CDR3 loop is CASSLGQSSPQETQYF. CDR3 DNA sequence: TGTGCCAGCAGTTTGGGACAGTCGTCCCCCCAAGAGACCCAGTACTTC.

By share, this clone counts as medium-sized. This chain links TRBV19 with TRBJ1-5; no definite D call. This CDR3 is 12 amino acids long. V was pared by 7 bases and J by 4 bases, with 8 bases between. The germline V gene has CDR1 LNHDA and CDR2 SQIVND (reference sequence). CDR3 sequence reads: CASKSGNQPQHF. The DNA of the CDR3 is TGTGCCAGTAAATCAGGAAATCAGCCCCAGCATTTT.

This clone has ten or more counts. This chain connects TRBV9 to TRBJ2-3; TRBD2 agrees at 8 bases. Trimming took 7 bases from V and 7 from J; bases not matched to a gene: 14. This CDR3 is built from 15 residues. The V gene's germline CDR1 is SGDLS and CDR2 YYNGEE. This CDR3 reads CASAGAGGPSNTQYF. CDR3 bases: TGTGCCAGCGCGGGGGCGGGGGGACCTTCAAATACGCAGTATTTT. Full variable domain (outside the CDR3, taken from reference TRBV9 and TRBJ2-3): DSGVTQTPKHLITATGQRVTLRCSPRSGDLSVYWYQQSLDQGLQFLIQYYNGEERAKGNILERFSAQQFPDLHSELNLSSLELGDSALYFCASAGAGGPSNTQYFGPGTRLTVL.

This clone was counted at least ten times. The chain recombines TRBV28 with TRBJ2-5; weak D call: TRBD2 (5 bases). V was pared by 5 bases and J by 1 base, with 14 bases between. Germline CDR1 MDHEN, CDR2 SYDVKM. This CDR3 is 15 amino acids long. The CDR3 DNA reads as TGTGCCAGCAGTCAAAGGAGTCTAGCCCAAGAGACCCAGTACTTC. Translation: CASSQRSLAQETQYF.

This clone is termed medium-sized. The V and J genes are TRBV7-9 and TRBJ1-6, with D perhaps matching TRBD1 (6 bases). Germline CDR1 SEHNR, CDR2 FQNEAQ (reference sequence). Trimming pared 0 bases from V and 8 bases from J, leaving 8 bases between. There are 14 residues in the CDR3. This CDR3 is CASSLAGTYSPLHF. The CDR3 DNA follows: TGTGCCAGCAGCTTAGCCGGGACATATTCACCCCTCCACTTT.

This clone was picked up many times. The chain carries TRBV6-5 and TRBJ1-5; 8 bases map to TRBD1. Germline V lookup: CDR1 MNHEY, CDR2 SVGAGI. This CDR3 spans 15 amino acids. The V and J ends lost 6 bases and 0 bases, in that order; junction bases with no gene match: 4. CDR3 amino acids: CASRRTGGSNQPQHF. The CDR3 coding sequence is TGTGCCAGCAGGAGAACAGGGGGTAGCAATCAGCCCCAGCATTTT.

This clone was seen ten or more times. In DNA form, the CDR3 reads TGTGCCAGCAGCAAAGAAGTGACATTCCACGAGCAGTACTTC. The encoded protein is CASSKEVTFHEQYF. The chain joins TRBV21-1 to TRBJ2-5; the table's D call TRBD1 went unverified against the DNA. The closer fit of TRBJ2-7 to the DNA end suggests the J call may be wrong. TRBV21-1 is reported as a pseudogene. The CDR3 length is 14 residues.

In its sample, this clone is medium-sized (0.01 to 0.1%). This rearrangement joins TRBV2 to TRBJ2-7, with D possibly matching TRBD1 (6 bases). The V gene lost 6 bases and the J gene lost 2 bases, with 17 bases spanning the gap. The V gene's germline CDR1 is SNHLY and CDR2 FYNNEI. This CDR3 contains 15 residues. Written as DNA, the CDR3 is TGTGCCAGCAGCGCACAGGGTGATTCGCCCTACGAGCAGTACTTC. Translated: CASSAQGDSPYEQYF.

By share, this clone ranks as medium-sized. The identical CDR3 is also encoded by other nucleotide sequences in the sample. The chain employs TRBV6-5 and TRBJ2-7; 7 positions match TRBD1. The CDR3 runs 15 residues. Germline values: CDR1 MNHEY, CDR2 SVGAGI. Losses at the gene ends were 5 bases for V and 0 bases for J; bases not matched to a gene: 7. The DNA of the CDR3 is TGTGCCAGCAGTGGGGCTACAGGGGCCTCCTACGAGCAGTACTTC. The encoded protein is CASSGATGASYEQYF.

This clone ranks as medium-sized. The rearrangement links TRBV5-1 to TRBJ2-1; 15 bases are a match to TRBD2. Per germline, CDR1 SGHRS and CDR2 YFSETQ. CDR3 length: 15 residues. The V segment lost 2 bases and the J segment 9 bases; nucleotides outside the gene matches: 3. Here the CDR3 reads CASSFGLAGGSEQFF. DNA of the CDR3: TGCGCCAGCAGCTTCGGACTAGCGGGAGGGAGTGAGCAGTTCTTC.

In its sample, this clone is medium-sized. The chain joins TRBV4-1 to TRBJ1-2; 8 positions agree with TRBD1. V shed 0 bases, J shed 2 bases, and the junction held 5 bases outside the gene matches. From germline, CDR1 is MGHRA and CDR2 YSYEKL. This CDR3 comprises 16 residues. CDR3 sequence reads: CASSQEWNRGNYGYTF. The CDR3 nucleotides are TGCGCCAGCAGCCAAGAGTGGAACAGGGGGAACTATGGCTACACCTTC.

Within the sample, this clone is medium-sized. V usage is TRBV19 and J usage is TRBJ1-2; TRBD1 might be the D (6 bases). Germline CDR1 is LNHDA and CDR2 is SQIVND (reference sequence). This CDR3 spans 16 amino acids. V was clipped by 3 bases and J by 10 bases, with 24 bases between them. This CDR3 reads CASSIPGPTGYEDYTF. The CDR3 region has the DNA TGTGCCAGTAGTATCCCGGGCCCCACAGGGTATGAAGACTACACCTTC.

Within the sample, this clone is medium-sized (0.01 to 0.1%). The chain uses TRBV19 and TRBJ1-6; TRBD1 is a possible D gene (5 bases). The ends were cut back, 5 bases at V and 11 bases at J, with 22 bases in the middle. This CDR3 contains 16 residues. CDR1 and CDR2 from the germline V gene are LNHDA and SQIVND (reference sequence). The CDR3 loop reads CASSLPRGGVGAPLHF. CDR3 DNA sequence: TGTGCCAGTAGTCTCCCCCGCGGGGGGGTCGGCGCACCCCTCCACTTT.

This clone has at least ten counts. The chain is built from TRBV28 and TRBJ1-5; perhaps TRBD1 as D (6 bases). The CDR3 covers 15 residues. Germline V gene data show CDR1 as MDHEN and CDR2 as SYDVKM. The ends were cut back, 11 bases at V and 4 bases at J, with 21 bases in the middle. The CDR3 DNA reads TGTGCCTCCAGCAGTCTGGGGCAGGGGAATCAGCCCCAGCATTTT. Residues: CASSSLGQGNQPQHF.

This clone is medium-sized by share. The chain is built from TRBV5-6 and TRBJ1-5; TRBD1 matches 8 bases. The CDR3 length is 17 residues. J lost 3 bases, V lost 3 bases, and 11 bases had no gene match. Germline V gene sequence: CDR1 SGHDT, CDR2 YYEEEE. The CDR3 sequence is CASSWGIGGQANQPQHF. The CDR3 region has the DNA TGTGCCAGCAGCTGGGGGATAGGGGGACAGGCCAATCAGCCCCAGCATTTT. Filled out from reference TRBV5-6 and TRBJ1-5, the complete variable domain reads DAGVTQSPTHLIKTRGQQVTLRCSPKSGHDTVSWYQQALGQGPQFIFQYYEEEERQRGNFPDRFSGHQFPNYSSELNVNALLLGDSALYLCASSWGIGGQANQPQHFGDGTRLSIL.

This clone was observed at least ten times. The genes are TRBV27 and TRBJ2-2; TRBD2 is a possible D gene (5 bases). The CDR3 sequence is 11 residues long. Trimming left V 5 bases short and J 7 bases short, with 5 bases between. In germline, CDR1 is MNHEY, CDR2 SMNVEV (reference sequence). CDR3 in DNA: TGTGCCAGCAGTCGGGGCGGGGAGCTGTTTTTT. Amino acid sequence: CASSRGGELFF.

This clone is categorized as medium-sized. In nucleotides, the CDR3 is TGTGCCAGCAGTGACTGGATAGGTGGGAGCAATCAGCCCCAGCATTTT. Protein: CASSDWIGGSNQPQHF. V usage is TRBV28 and J usage is TRBJ1-5; D ambiguous. The germline CDR1 and CDR2 sequences are MDHEN and SYDVKM. Trimming removed 5 bases from V and 1 base from J, with 15 bases in between. The CDR3 is made up of 16 amino acids. Complete variable domain (other parts from reference TRBV28 and TRBJ1-5): DVKVTQSSRYLVKRTGEKVFLECVQDMDHENMFWYRQDPGLGLRLIYFSYDVKMKEKGDIPEGYSVSREKKERFSLILESASTNQTSMYLCASSDWIGGSNQPQHFGDGTRLSIL.

This clone was detected ten times or more. The J gene is TRBJ1-2, the V gene TRBV9, with D tentatively TRBD1 (6 bases). The length of the CDR3 is 13 residues. Germline assignment: CDR1 SGDLS and CDR2 YYNGEE. Trimming took off 3 bases at V and 8 bases at J, with 14 bases between the two ends. The CDR3 DNA follows: TGTGCCAGCAGCGAATATACAGGGACCGGCTACACCTTC. Amino acids: CASSEYTGTGYTF. Full variable domain (outside the CDR3, taken from reference TRBV9 and TRBJ1-2): DSGVTQTPKHLITATGQRVTLRCSPRSGDLSVYWYQQSLDQGLQFLIQYYNGEERAKGNILERFSAQQFPDLHSELNLSSLELGDSALYFCASSEYTGTGYTFGSGTRLTVV.

By frequency in the sample, this clone is medium-sized. J is TRBJ2-2 and V is TRBV7-3, with TRBD2 matching over 7 bases. CDR1 and CDR2 (germline): SGHTA, FQGTGA. V shed 5 bases, J shed 5 bases, and the junction held 8 bases outside the gene matches. This CDR3 is built from 15 residues. The CDR3 region is CASSPWERETGELFF. CDR3 DNA sequence: TGTGCCAGCAGCCCTTGGGAGCGGGAAACCGGGGAGCTGTTTTTT.